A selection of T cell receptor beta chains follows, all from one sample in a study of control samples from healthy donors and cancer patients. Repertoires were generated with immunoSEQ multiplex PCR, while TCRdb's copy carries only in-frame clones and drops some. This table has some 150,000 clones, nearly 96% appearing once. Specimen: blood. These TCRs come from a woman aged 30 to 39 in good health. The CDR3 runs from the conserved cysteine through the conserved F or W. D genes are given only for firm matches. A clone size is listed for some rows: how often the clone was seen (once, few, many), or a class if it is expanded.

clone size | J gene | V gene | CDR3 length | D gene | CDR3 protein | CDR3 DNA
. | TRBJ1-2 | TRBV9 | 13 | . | CASSVSSGYGYTF | TGTGCCAGCAGCGTGAGTTCCGGCTATGGCTACACCTTC
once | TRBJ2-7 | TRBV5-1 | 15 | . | CASSSWTEVNGEQYF | TGCGCCAGCAGCTCTTGGACGGAGGTGAATGGGGAGCAGTACTTC
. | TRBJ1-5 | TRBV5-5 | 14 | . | CASSFVEGNQPQHF | TGTGCCAGCAGCTTCGTGGAGGGCAATCAGCCCCAGCATTTT
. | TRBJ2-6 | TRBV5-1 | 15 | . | CASSLRSSGANVLTF | TGCGCCAGCAGCTTGAGGTCCTCTGGGGCCAACGTCCTGACTTTC
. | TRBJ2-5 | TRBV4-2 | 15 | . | CASSQDLRRQETQYF | TGTGCCAGCAGCCAAGATCTGCGGAGGCAAGAGACCCAGTACTTC
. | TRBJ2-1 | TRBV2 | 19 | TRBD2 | CASSGPRVWGGGSYNEQFF | TGTGCCAGCAGTGGGCCGAGGGTTTGGGGCGGGGGCTCCTACAATGAGCAGTTCTTC
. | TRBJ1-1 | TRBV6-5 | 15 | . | CASSYSTQGRGEAFF | TGTGCCAGCAGTTACTCAACTCAGGGACGGGGTGAAGCTTTCTTT
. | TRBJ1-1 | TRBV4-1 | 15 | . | CASSQVSGEVAEAFF | TGCGCCAGCAGCCAAGTTTCAGGGGAAGTCGCTGAAGCTTTCTTT
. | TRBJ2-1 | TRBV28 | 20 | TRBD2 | CASSLFPRSLAGGSYNEQFF | TGTGCCAGCAGTTTATTCCCCCGGTCTTTAGCGGGAGGCTCCTACAATGAGCAGTTCTTC
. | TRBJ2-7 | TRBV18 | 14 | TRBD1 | CASSPRTGLNEQYF | TGTGCCAGCTCACCGCGGACAGGGTTAAACGAGCAGTACTTC
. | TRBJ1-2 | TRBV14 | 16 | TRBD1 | CASSQDLGTASYGYTF | TGTGCCAGCAGCCAAGATCTCGGGACAGCTTCCTATGGCTACACCTTC
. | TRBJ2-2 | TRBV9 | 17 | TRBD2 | CASSASSGRALGGELFF | TGTGCCAGCAGCGCGTCTAGCGGGAGGGCCTTGGGCGGGGAGCTGTTTTTT
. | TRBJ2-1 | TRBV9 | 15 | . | CASSVGVHAYNEQFF | TGTGCCAGCAGCGTAGGCGTGCATGCCTACAATGAGCAGTTCTTC
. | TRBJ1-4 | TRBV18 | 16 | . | CASSPVRPATNEKLFF | TGTGCCAGCTCACCAGTCAGGCCGGCAACTAATGAAAAACTGTTTTTT
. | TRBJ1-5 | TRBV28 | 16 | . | CASSFAVAGSRQPQHF | TGTGCCAGCAGTTTCGCGGTCGCGGGGTCGAGACAGCCCCAGCATTTT
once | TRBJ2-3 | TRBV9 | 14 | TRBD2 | CANPLAESTDTQYF | TGTGCCAATCCACTAGCGGAGAGCACAGATACGCAGTATTTT
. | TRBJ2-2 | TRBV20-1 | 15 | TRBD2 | CSASTLAGPSRELFF | TGCAGTGCTAGTACCCTAGCGGGCCCTTCCCGGGAGCTGTTTTTT
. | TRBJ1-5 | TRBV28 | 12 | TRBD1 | CALGQGNQPQHF | TGTGCGCTGGGACAGGGTAATCAGCCCCAGCATTTT
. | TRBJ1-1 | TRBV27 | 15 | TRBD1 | CASSLGSGQVFEAFF | TGTGCCAGCAGTTTAGGTTCCGGACAGGTGTTTGAAGCTTTCTTT
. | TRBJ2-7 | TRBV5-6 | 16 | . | CASSLAGRGSSYEQYF | TGTGCCAGCAGCTTGGCCGGAAGGGGAAGCTCCTACGAGCAGTACTTC
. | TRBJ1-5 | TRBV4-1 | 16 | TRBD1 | CASSFEGGASNQPQHF | TGCGCCAGCAGTTTCGAAGGGGGCGCGAGCAATCAGCCCCAGCATTTT
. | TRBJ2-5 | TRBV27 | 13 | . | CASSFRVGETQYF | TGTGCCAGCAGTTTCAGGGTTGGAGAGACCCAGTACTTC
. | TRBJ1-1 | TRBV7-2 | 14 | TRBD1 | CASSLYQGDTEAFF | TGTGCCAGCAGCTTATATCAGGGGGACACTGAAGCTTTCTTT
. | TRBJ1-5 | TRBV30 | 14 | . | CAWSVGGGAQPQHF | TGTGCCTGGAGTGTAGGCGGGGGCGCTCAGCCCCAGCATTTT
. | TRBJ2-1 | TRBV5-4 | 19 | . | CASSSAASRRPSSYNEQFF | TGTGCCAGCAGCTCCGCAGCATCACGGCGCCCCAGCTCCTACAATGAGCAGTTCTTC
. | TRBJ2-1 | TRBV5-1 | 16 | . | CASSFTSLSSYNEQFF | TGCGCCAGCAGCTTTACGTCCTTAAGCTCCTACAATGAGCAGTTCTTC
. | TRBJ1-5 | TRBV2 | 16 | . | CASSDFFEQTNQPQHF | TGTGCCAGCAGTGATTTTTTTGAACAGACAAATCAGCCCCAGCATTTT
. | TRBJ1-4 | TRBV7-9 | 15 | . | CASSHPTGTGEKLFF | TGTGCCAGCAGCCATCCCACCGGTACGGGGGAAAAACTGTTTTTT
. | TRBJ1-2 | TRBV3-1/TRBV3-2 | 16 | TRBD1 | CASSHLGTGGYYGYTF | TGTGCCAGCAGCCACCTCGGGACAGGGGGGTACTATGGCTACACCTTC
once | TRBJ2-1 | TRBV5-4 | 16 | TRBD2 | CASSPHGTSSYNEQFF | TGTGCCAGCAGCCCTCACGGGACTAGCTCCTACAATGAGCAGTTCTTC
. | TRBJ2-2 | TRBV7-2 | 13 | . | CASSLAFGGELFF | TGTGCCAGCAGCTTAGCGTTTGGCGGGGAGCTGTTTTTT
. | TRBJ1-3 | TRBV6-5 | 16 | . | CASSYLNSYSGNTIYF | TGTGCCAGCAGCTACCTAAACTCTTACTCTGGAAACACCATATATTTT
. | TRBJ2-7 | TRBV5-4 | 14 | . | CASSRGTNPYEQYF | TGTGCCAGCAGCAGGGGGACAAATCCCTACGAGCAGTACTTC
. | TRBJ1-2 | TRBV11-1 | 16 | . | CASSLGSPGRAYGYTF | TGTGCCAGCAGCTTAGGTTCTCCGGGGCGCGCCTATGGCTACACCTTC
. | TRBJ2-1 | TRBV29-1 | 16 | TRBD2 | CSVEFGLADSYNEQFF | TGCAGCGTTGAATTTGGGCTAGCGGATTCCTACAATGAGCAGTTCTTC
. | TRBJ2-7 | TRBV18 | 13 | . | CASSLTGSYEQYF | TGTGCCAGCTCATTGACAGGCTCCTACGAGCAGTACTTC
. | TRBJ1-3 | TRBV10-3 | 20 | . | CAISASLGRQAGYSGNTIYF | TGTGCCATCAGTGCGTCCTTGGGTCGCCAGGCAGGCTACTCTGGAAACACCATATATTTT
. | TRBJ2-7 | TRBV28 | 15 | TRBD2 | CASSLTAGTTYEQYF | TGTGCCAGCAGTTTAACAGCGGGAACAACCTACGAGCAGTACTTC
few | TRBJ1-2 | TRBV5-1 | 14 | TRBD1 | CASSWTGVDYGYTF | TGCGCCAGCAGCTGGACAGGGGTGGACTATGGCTACACCTTC
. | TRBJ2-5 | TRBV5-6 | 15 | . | CASSSGTRGAETQYF | TGTGCCAGCAGCTCCGGGACCCGGGGAGCGGAGACCCAGTACTTC
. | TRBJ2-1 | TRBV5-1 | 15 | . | CASSLRGTVVGEQFF | TGCGCCAGCAGCTTGAGGGGAACAGTTGTAGGTGAGCAGTTCTTC